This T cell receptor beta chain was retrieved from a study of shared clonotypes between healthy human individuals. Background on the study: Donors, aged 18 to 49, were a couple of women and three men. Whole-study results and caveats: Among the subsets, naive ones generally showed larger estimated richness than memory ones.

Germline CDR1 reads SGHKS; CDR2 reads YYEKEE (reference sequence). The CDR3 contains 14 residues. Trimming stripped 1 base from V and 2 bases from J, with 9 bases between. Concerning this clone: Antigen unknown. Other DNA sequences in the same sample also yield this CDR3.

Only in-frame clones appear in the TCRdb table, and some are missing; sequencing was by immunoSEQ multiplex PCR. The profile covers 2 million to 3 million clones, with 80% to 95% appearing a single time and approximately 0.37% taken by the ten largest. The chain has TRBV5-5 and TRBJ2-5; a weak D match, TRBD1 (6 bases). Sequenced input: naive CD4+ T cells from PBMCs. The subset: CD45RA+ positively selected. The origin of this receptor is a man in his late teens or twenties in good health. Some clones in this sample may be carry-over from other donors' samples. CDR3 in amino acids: CASSLLQGQETQYF. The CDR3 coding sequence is TGTGCCAGCAGCTTGTTACAGGGACAAGAGACCCAGTACTTC. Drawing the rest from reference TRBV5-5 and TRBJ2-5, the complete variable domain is DAGVTQSPTHLIKTRGQQVTLRCSPISGHKSVSWYQQVLGQGPQFIFQYYEKEERGRGNFPDRFSARQFPNYSSELNVNALLLGDSALYLCASSLLQGQETQYFGPGTRLLVL.